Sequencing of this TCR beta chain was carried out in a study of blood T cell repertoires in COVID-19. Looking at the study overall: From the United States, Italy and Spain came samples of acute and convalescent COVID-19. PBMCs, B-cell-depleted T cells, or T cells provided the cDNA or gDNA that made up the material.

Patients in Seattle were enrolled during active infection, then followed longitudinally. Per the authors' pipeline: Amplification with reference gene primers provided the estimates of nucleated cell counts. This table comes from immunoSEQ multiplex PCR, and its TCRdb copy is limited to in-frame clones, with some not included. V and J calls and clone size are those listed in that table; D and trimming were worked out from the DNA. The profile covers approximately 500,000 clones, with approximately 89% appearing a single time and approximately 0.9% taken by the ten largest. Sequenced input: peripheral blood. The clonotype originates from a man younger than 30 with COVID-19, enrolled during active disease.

CDR3 sequence reads: CANKRGGNTYEQYF. The CDR3 DNA reads as TGTGCCAACAAGCGGGGGGGCAATACCTACGAGCAGTACTTC. The chain is built from TRBV2 and TRBJ2-7; 10 bases line up with TRBD2. Germline V lookup: CDR1 SNHLY, CDR2 FYNNEI. The CDR3 spans 14 residues. After removal of 10 bases from V and 2 bases from J, the junction contained 8 bases not matched to a gene.